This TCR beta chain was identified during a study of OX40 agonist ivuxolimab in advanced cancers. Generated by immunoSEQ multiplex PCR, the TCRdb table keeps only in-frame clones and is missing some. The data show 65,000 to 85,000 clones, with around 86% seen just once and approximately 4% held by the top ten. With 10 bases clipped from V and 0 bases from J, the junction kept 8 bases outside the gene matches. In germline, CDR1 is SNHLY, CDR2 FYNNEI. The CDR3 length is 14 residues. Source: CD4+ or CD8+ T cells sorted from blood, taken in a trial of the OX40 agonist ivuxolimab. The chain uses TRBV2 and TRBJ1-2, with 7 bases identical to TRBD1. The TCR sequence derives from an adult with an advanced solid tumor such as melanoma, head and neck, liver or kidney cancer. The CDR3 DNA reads TGTGCCACCAGGACAGGATATACTAACTATGGCTACACCTTC. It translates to CATRTGYTNYGYTF.